This T cell receptor (beta chain) was sequenced during a study of cytomegalovirus exposure and HLA in healthy donors. The primer mix had 60 Vbeta and 13 Jbeta primers. The assay was immunoSEQ multiplex PCR, and TCRdb's table has in-frame clones only and misses some. The sample contains roughly 150,000 clones, about three quarters of which appear only once. V lost 7 bases and J 0 bases, leaving 16 bases between the germline ends. The CDR3 contains 16 residues. From germline, CDR1 is WSHSY and CDR2 SAAADI. Turning to this clone: Other nucleotide sequences from this sample produce the same CDR3.

The receptor comes from a female donor in good health and CMV-seronegative. Sequencing was carried out using PBMCs. The chain couples TRBV10-2 to TRBJ1-5, with D possibly being TRBD1 (6 bases). The CDR3 region has the DNA TGCGCCAGCATCGGCAGGGGTAAATATAGCAATCAGCCCCAGCATTTT. Residues: CASIGRGKYSNQPQHF.